The source of this T cell receptor (beta chain) is a study of CD8 T cells in ankylosing spondylitis. This clonotype was counted at least ten times. The V gene's germline CDR1 is SQVTM and CDR2 ANQGSEA. The CDR3 is made up of 9 amino acids. V was clipped by 7 bases and J by 6 bases, with 5 bases between them. TCRdb used MiXCR to reprocess the 5' RACE reads, holding one entry per CDR3 protein. The sample has 150,000 to 200,000 distinct CDR3 sequences; approximately 20% are singletons. This clonotype was obtained from a male donor with ankylosing spondylitis or in good health (not recorded which). Source material: blood, either unsorted or a sorted T cell fraction (not recorded which). The chain has TRBV29-1 and TRBJ2-3, with D unclear. CDR3 region: CSASDTQYF. The CDR3 DNA reads as TGCAGCGCCTCGGATACGCAGTATTTT.